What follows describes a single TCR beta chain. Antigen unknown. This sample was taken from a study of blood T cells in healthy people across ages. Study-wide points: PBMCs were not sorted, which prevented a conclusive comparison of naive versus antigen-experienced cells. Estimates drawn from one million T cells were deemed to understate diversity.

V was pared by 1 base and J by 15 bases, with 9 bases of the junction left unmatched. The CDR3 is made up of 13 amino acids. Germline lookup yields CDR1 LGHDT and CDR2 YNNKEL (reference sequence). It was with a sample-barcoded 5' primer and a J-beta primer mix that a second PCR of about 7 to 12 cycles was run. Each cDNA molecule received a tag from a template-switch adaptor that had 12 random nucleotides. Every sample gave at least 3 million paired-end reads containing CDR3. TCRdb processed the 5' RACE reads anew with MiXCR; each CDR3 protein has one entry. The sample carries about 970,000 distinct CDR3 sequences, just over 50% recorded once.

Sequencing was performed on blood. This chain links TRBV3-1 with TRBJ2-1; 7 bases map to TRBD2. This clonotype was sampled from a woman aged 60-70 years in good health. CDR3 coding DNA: TGTGCCAGCAGCCAAGTTCTTGCGGGAGTCGCGTTCTTC. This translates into CASSQVLAGVAFF.